This T cell receptor (beta chain) came from a study of T cells in Graves' hyperthyroidism and ophthalmopathy. Broader study findings: For ophthalmopathy, model prediction preceded onset by a median approximately 6 months.

Amplification of TCR beta CDR3 regions used RNA as the template. RT-PCR in the first round (using the HTBI primer set) targeted the TCR CDR3. TCRdb ran MiXCR on the multiplex PCR reads and lists one entry per CDR3 protein. The sample shows about 480,000 distinct CDR3 sequences, 24% of them seen only once. Active moderate-to-severe ophthalmopathy, Clinical Activity Score at least 3, NOSPECS at least 4, under 3 months' duration. Worth noting for this clonotype: What it recognizes is unknown.

This CDR3 contains 16 residues. The V gene end was trimmed by 6 bases and the J gene end by 1 base; junction bases not matched to a gene: 8. Germline assignment: CDR1 MNHNS and CDR2 SASEGT. The sample taken for sequencing was blood. The sequence derives from a woman aged 30 to 39 with Graves' ophthalmopathy. The gene calls are TRBV6-1 and TRBJ2-1, with 8 bases matching TRBD1. The CDR3 DNA reads TGTGCCAGCAGCGTGCAGGGGGCCCTATCCTACAATGAGCAGTTCTTC. It codes for CASSVQGALSYNEQFF.